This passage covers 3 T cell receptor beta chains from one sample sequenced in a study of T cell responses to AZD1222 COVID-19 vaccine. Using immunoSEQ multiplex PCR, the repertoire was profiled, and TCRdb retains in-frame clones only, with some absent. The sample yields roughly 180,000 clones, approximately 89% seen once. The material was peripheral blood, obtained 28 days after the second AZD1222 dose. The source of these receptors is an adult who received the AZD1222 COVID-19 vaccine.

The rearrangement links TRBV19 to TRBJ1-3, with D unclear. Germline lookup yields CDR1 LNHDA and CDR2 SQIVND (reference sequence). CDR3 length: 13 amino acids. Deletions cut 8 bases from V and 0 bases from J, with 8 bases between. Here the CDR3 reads CASGAPSGNTIYF. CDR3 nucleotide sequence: TGTGCCAGTGGCGCCCCCTCTGGAAACACCATATATTTT.

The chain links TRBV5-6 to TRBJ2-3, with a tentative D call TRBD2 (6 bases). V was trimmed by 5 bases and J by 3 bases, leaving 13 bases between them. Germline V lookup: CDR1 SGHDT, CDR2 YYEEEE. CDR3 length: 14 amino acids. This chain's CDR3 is CASSWPAGTDTQYF. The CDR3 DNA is TGTGCCAGCAGTTGGCCAGCGGGTACAGATACGCAGTATTTT. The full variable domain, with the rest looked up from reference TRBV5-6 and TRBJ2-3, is DAGVTQSPTHLIKTRGQQVTLRCSPKSGHDTVSWYQQALGQGPQFIFQYYEEEERQRGNFPDRFSGHQFPNYSSELNVNALLLGDSALYLCASSWPAGTDTQYFGPGTRLTVL.

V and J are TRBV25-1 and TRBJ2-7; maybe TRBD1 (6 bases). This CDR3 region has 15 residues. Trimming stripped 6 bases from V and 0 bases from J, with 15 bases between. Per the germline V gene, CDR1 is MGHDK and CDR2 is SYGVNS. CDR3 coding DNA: TGTGCCAGCAGCAAGCTTGGGGACATCTCCTACGAGCAGTACTTC. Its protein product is CASSKLGDISYEQYF.